Listed below are T cell receptor beta chains from one sample, sequenced in a study of T cells in Graves' hyperthyroidism and ophthalmopathy. TCRdb passed the multiplex PCR reads through MiXCR, listing each CDR3 protein once. Of 530,000 or so distinct CDR3 sequences listed, roughly 18% are singletons. Sequencing was carried out using blood. Receptor source: a woman aged 18 to 35 with Graves' ophthalmopathy. Each CDR3 is given with its conserved first and last residue. A D gene is named only where the DNA matches it firmly. Clone sizes are given selectively: once, few, many, or a class where the clone is expanded.

abundance: once
j_gene: TRBJ2-1
d_gene: -
v_gene: TRBV27
CDR3nt: TGTGCCAGCAGTTTCCAGACGGATGAGCAGTTCTTC
CDR3aa: CASSFQTDEQFF

abundance: few
j_gene: TRBJ2-2
d_gene: -
v_gene: TRBV19
CDR3nt: TGTGCCAGTAGAGACTTGAACACCGGGGAGCTGTTTTTT
CDR3aa: CASRDLNTGELFF

abundance: -
j_gene: TRBJ2-2
d_gene: -
v_gene: TRBV20-1
CDR3nt: TGCAGTGCTAGTAGACAGGAGTTAAACACCGGGGAGCTGTTTTTT
CDR3aa: CSASRQELNTGELFF

abundance: many
j_gene: TRBJ2-5
d_gene: TRBD1
v_gene: TRBV6-2/TRBV6-3
CDR3nt: TGTGCCAGCAGTTCCTCCGGGACAGGGGGGTACCAAGAGACCCAGTACTTC
CDR3aa: CASSSSGTGGYQETQYF

abundance: medium-sized
j_gene: TRBJ1-2
d_gene: -
v_gene: TRBV2
CDR3nt: TGTGCCAGCAGTGAACAGGGCAACCCTTTTAACTATGGCTACACCTTC
CDR3aa: CASSEQGNPFNYGYTF

abundance: many
j_gene: TRBJ2-3
d_gene: TRBD2
v_gene: TRBV20-1
CDR3nt: TGCAGTGCTACGACCCAGACTAAGCGGGAGAGATCAGATACGCAGTATTTT
CDR3aa: CSATTQTKRERSDTQYF

abundance: many
j_gene: TRBJ2-5
d_gene: TRBD2
v_gene: TRBV11-1
CDR3nt: TGTGCCAGCAGCCCCTCTAGCGGGATCCACGAGACCCAGTACTTC
CDR3aa: CASSPSSGIHETQYF

abundance: few
j_gene: TRBJ2-2
d_gene: -
v_gene: TRBV29-1
CDR3nt: TGCAGCGTTGAGTGGGCAGGCGGTTACACCGGGGAGCTGTTTTTT
CDR3aa: CSVEWAGGYTGELFF

abundance: -
j_gene: TRBJ2-7
d_gene: TRBD2
v_gene: TRBV28
CDR3nt: TGTGCCAGCAGTTTGCGGACTAGCGGGCCTTATGGAATCCCCTACGAGCAGTACTTC
CDR3aa: CASSLRTSGPYGIPYEQYF

abundance: many
j_gene: TRBJ2-1
d_gene: TRBD2
v_gene: TRBV7-3
CDR3nt: TGTGCCAGCAGCTTAACTAGCGGGGGCGTATACAATGAGCAGTTCTTC
CDR3aa: CASSLTSGGVYNEQFF

abundance: many
j_gene: TRBJ2-5
d_gene: -
v_gene: TRBV20-1
CDR3nt: TGCAGTGCTAGAGATCTTGCCTACCAAGAGACCCAGTACTTC
CDR3aa: CSARDLAYQETQYF

abundance: -
j_gene: TRBJ1-1
d_gene: TRBD1
v_gene: TRBV19
CDR3nt: TGTGCCAGTAGAATAACAGGGGGAGGGACTGAAGCTTTCTTT
CDR3aa: CASRITGGGTEAFF

abundance: -
j_gene: TRBJ2-6
d_gene: -
v_gene: TRBV5-1
CDR3nt: TGCGCCAGCAGCTTGGAGGCGGGGGCCAACGTCCTGACTTTC
CDR3aa: CASSLEAGANVLTF

abundance: -
j_gene: TRBJ1-4
d_gene: -
v_gene: TRBV7-8
CDR3nt: TGTGCCAGCAGCGTCGGCCGGGGGGTCGAAGAAAAACTGTTTTTT
CDR3aa: CASSVGRGVEEKLFF

abundance: many
j_gene: TRBJ2-2
d_gene: TRBD1
v_gene: TRBV7-9
CDR3nt: TGTGCCAGCAGCTCGACAGGGGCCGCGAACACCGGGGAGCTGTTTTTT
CDR3aa: CASSSTGAANTGELFF

abundance: -
j_gene: TRBJ2-1
d_gene: TRBD1
v_gene: TRBV29-1
CDR3nt: TGCAGCGTTGAGTTGAACAGGGGCAATGAGCAGTTCTTC
CDR3aa: CSVELNRGNEQFF

abundance: -
j_gene: TRBJ2-2
d_gene: -
v_gene: TRBV7-9
CDR3nt: TGTGCCAGCAGCTTGGGGGAGCTGTTTTTT
CDR3aa: CASSLGELFF

abundance: many
j_gene: TRBJ2-1
d_gene: TRBD2
v_gene: TRBV20-1
CDR3nt: TGCAGTGCTAGAGGGGCGGGAGTTGGTATTGAGCAGTTCTTC
CDR3aa: CSARGAGVGIEQFF

abundance: few
j_gene: TRBJ1-1
d_gene: TRBD1
v_gene: TRBV11-1
CDR3nt: TGTGCCAGCAGCCCGCGGGACAGGAGTATGAACACTGAAGCTTTCTTT
CDR3aa: CASSPRDRSMNTEAFF

abundance: many
j_gene: TRBJ1-5
d_gene: -
v_gene: TRBV18
CDR3nt: TGTGCCAGCTCACCTTCCGGCAATCAGCCCCAGCATTTT
CDR3aa: CASSPSGNQPQHF

abundance: -
j_gene: TRBJ2-7
d_gene: -
v_gene: TRBV4-3
CDR3nt: TGCGCCAGCAGCCAAGATTGGGCGAGCGAAAGCTCCTACGAGCAGTACTTC
CDR3aa: CASSQDWASESSYEQYF

abundance: many
j_gene: TRBJ1-6
d_gene: -
v_gene: TRBV11-2
CDR3nt: TGTGCCAGCAGCTTTCGCTCGACAGTCAATTCACCCCTCCACTTT
CDR3aa: CASSFRSTVNSPLHF

abundance: many
j_gene: TRBJ1-1
d_gene: -
v_gene: TRBV18
CDR3nt: TGTGCCAGCTCACCACGTCTGGGCATGAACACTGAAGCTTTCTTT
CDR3aa: CASSPRLGMNTEAFF

abundance: -
j_gene: TRBJ2-1
d_gene: -
v_gene: TRBV29-1
CDR3nt: TGCAGCGTTGAAGAACCGACAACCAATGAGCAGTTCTTC
CDR3aa: CSVEEPTTNEQFF

abundance: many
j_gene: TRBJ1-1
d_gene: -
v_gene: TRBV3-1
CDR3nt: TGTGCCAGCAGCCACTTCGTGAACACTGAAGCTTTCTTT
CDR3aa: CASSHFVNTEAFF

abundance: -
j_gene: TRBJ2-7
d_gene: -
v_gene: TRBV12-3/TRBV12-4
CDR3nt: TGTGCCAGCAGTTTAGGGGCAGTCTGGCTAGAAGGGGAGCAGTACTTC
CDR3aa: CASSLGAVWLEGEQYF

abundance: -
j_gene: TRBJ2-7
d_gene: TRBD1
v_gene: TRBV29-1
CDR3nt: TGCAGCGCGGACAGGGGGCCGGGGGAGCAGTACTTC
CDR3aa: CSADRGPGEQYF

abundance: -
j_gene: TRBJ2-7
d_gene: -
v_gene: TRBV4-1
CDR3nt: TGCGCCAGCAGCCAAGATCGAGCGGGTCCCTACGAGCAGTACTTC
CDR3aa: CASSQDRAGPYEQYF

abundance: few
j_gene: TRBJ2-6
d_gene: -
v_gene: TRBV19
CDR3nt: TGTGCCAGTAGTGCGGGACACTACTCTGGGGCCAACGTCCTGACTTTC
CDR3aa: CASSAGHYSGANVLTF

abundance: -
j_gene: TRBJ2-3
d_gene: TRBD2
v_gene: TRBV20-1
CDR3nt: TGCAGTGCCGGGACTAGTGAGACAGATACGCAGTATTTT
CDR3aa: CSAGTSETDTQYF

abundance: many
j_gene: TRBJ2-1
d_gene: -
v_gene: TRBV30
CDR3nt: TGTGCCTGGGAGGACAAGTACAATGAGCAGTTCTTC
CDR3aa: CAWEDKYNEQFF

abundance: many
j_gene: TRBJ2-2
d_gene: -
v_gene: TRBV7-2
CDR3nt: TGTGCCAGCAGCTTAGCAGGGCCAGTCACCGGGGAGCTGTTTTTT
CDR3aa: CASSLAGPVTGELFF

abundance: many
j_gene: TRBJ1-1
d_gene: -
v_gene: TRBV27
CDR3nt: TGTGCCAGCAGTCCTCTACAGGGTTACATGAACACTGAAGCTTTCTTT
CDR3aa: CASSPLQGYMNTEAFF

abundance: few
j_gene: TRBJ2-7
d_gene: -
v_gene: TRBV14
CDR3nt: TGTGCCAGCAGCCCTGTTAACTACGAGCAGTACTTC
CDR3aa: CASSPVNYEQYF

abundance: -
j_gene: TRBJ2-3
d_gene: TRBD2
v_gene: TRBV19
CDR3nt: TGTGCCAGTAGTATAAGGCCCTCGGGACTAGCGGACACAGATACGCAGTATTTT
CDR3aa: CASSIRPSGLADTDTQYF

abundance: few
j_gene: TRBJ1-1
d_gene: TRBD1
v_gene: TRBV6-1
CDR3nt: TGTGCCAGCAGTGAATGGGGGACAGGGTCCCGTAATGCTGAAGCTTTCTTT
CDR3aa: CASSEWGTGSRNAEAFF

abundance: few
j_gene: TRBJ2-2
d_gene: TRBD2
v_gene: TRBV29-1
CDR3nt: TGCAGCGTTGAAGATCAGCGGGAGGATAGGACCGGGGAGCTGTTTTTT
CDR3aa: CSVEDQREDRTGELFF

abundance: -
j_gene: TRBJ2-5
d_gene: -
v_gene: TRBV20-1
CDR3nt: TGCAGTGCACTAGAGCCAGGTGGAGAGACCCAGTACTTC
CDR3aa: CSALEPGGETQYF

abundance: -
j_gene: TRBJ1-2
d_gene: -
v_gene: TRBV7-2
CDR3nt: TGTGCCAGCAGCCCCCACCTGACCAACTATGGCTACACCTTC
CDR3aa: CASSPHLTNYGYTF

abundance: -
j_gene: TRBJ2-1
d_gene: -
v_gene: TRBV20-1
CDR3nt: TGCAGTGCTATAGGGACTCCAGATAGGGGGTTCTTC
CDR3aa: CSAIGTPDRGFF

abundance: few
j_gene: TRBJ2-1
d_gene: TRBD2
v_gene: TRBV19
CDR3nt: TGTGCCAGCGTCGGGACTAGCGGGAGGGCCCACAATGAGCAGTTCTTC
CDR3aa: CASVGTSGRAHNEQFF